The following is a T cell receptor (beta chain) sequence with its context. Its antigen remains unidentified. The record has no base qualities; no much larger clone is one base away. The germline V gene (reference sequence) sets CDR1 to SGHNT and CDR2 to YYREEE. Cut back by 5 bases and 5 bases, the V and J ends lie 8 bases apart. The CDR3 contains 11 residues, cysteine and phenylalanine counted. Just the 33-base CDR3 DNA is kept, in frame starting at base 1. This sample stems from a study of shared clonotypes between healthy human individuals (dated by TCRdb to between 2020 and 2021). Context from the whole study: The cohort included a few men and a couple of women between 18 and 49 years of age. Per donor, three plates each were used for CD4 naive and CD4 memory, two for CD8 naive, and one for CD8 memory. The study deeply sequenced blood TCR repertoires of five healthy adults to estimate repertoire size and the extent of clonotype sharing between individuals. Different laboratories and diverse techniques were used to prepare libraries and sequence TCR repertoires, to increase sequencing depth and limit assay-specific biases. Between about 0.9 and 8.9 billion PBMCs per donor were obtained by leukapheresis. Results the study describes overall, beyond this receptor: Pairwise subsampling indicated that sequencing depth was expected to affect the degree of clonotype sharing among donors. Naive subsets generally had larger estimated clonotype richness than memory subsets. Sampling was restricted to blood, and TCR repertoires in tissue are likely to differ from TCR repertoires in blood. Across a few donors, around 5% of naive CD4, around 3.3% of naive CD8, about 2.3% of memory CD4, and under 0.45% of memory CD8 clonotypes were shared. Because the study included a small number of donors, the genetic and exposure-history diversity represented was limited. Incomplete sequencing was indicated by rarefaction of sorted-subset datasets, despite the large sequencing depth. Higher generation probabilities were observed for clonotypes shared by all four sorted-subset donors than for non-shared clonotypes.

TCR CDR3 regions were amplified from genomic DNA by multiplex PCR using the deep immunoSEQ assay. Extracted genomic DNA from each cell subset was spread evenly across all wells of several immunoSEQ 96-well plates, with each plate serving as a replicate. For sorted subsets, approximately 200 ng of genomic DNA, equivalent to around 31,000 T cell genomes, went into each replicate PCR. Purified libraries were measured with a Qubit 3.0 fluorometer, size-checked on a Bioanalyzer 2100, and measured again with the KAPA Library Quantification kit. A separate single-read 150-cycle Illumina NextSeq 550 flow cell was used to sequence each immunoSEQ 96-well plate. Per the source publication's procedure: Because the immunoSEQ output held only junctional sequences and lacked quality scores, the filtering could not match the filtering applied to full-length reads. Sequences were annotated with PyIR, a Python wrapper for IgBLAST v1.9, using IMGT germline references to assign V/J genes and CDR3. Reads were filtered out if the reads had weak V/J assignments (E-value above 1e-6), no CDR3, stop codons, out-of-frame junctions, or ambiguous translated residues. V3J clonotypes were defined as sequences sharing an identical inferred V gene, J gene, and CDR3 amino acid sequence. To compute the percentage overlap between repertoires, the number of shared unique clonotypes was divided by the size of the smaller repertoire. Richness of each repertoire was evaluated using RTK rarefaction, the Chao1 estimator, and Recon v2.1 estimates of unobserved clonotypes. Generation probabilities for all TCRbeta clonotypes obtained by the gDNA method from a few donors were computed using OLGA. TCRdb limited this immuneACCESS table to in-frame rearrangements with V and J called. A share of clones is missing; checked studies link under half to unresolved V genes, and the rest is unexplained. D and trimming were read from the DNA, whereas the V and J calls and clone size are those reported in that table. Present in this sample are 1.5 million to 2.5 million clones, approximately 94% of which were seen just once. The ten largest clonotypes hold more than 0.95% of the sample.

CD8 naive samples consisted of CD45RO-negative cells that were positively selected for CCR7, yielding a CD45RA+CCR7+ population without TemRA cells. Donors were healthy HIV-negative adults with no recently reported acute infections or vaccinations. Every donor was a Caucasian adult residing in Nashville, Tennessee, USA. Blood was obtained by leukapheresis, after which PBMCs were separated by Ficoll-Histopaque density gradient centrifugation and cryopreserved in liquid nitrogen vapor phase. Analytical flow cytometry was used to check the purity and quantity of each magnetically sorted T cell population. Genomic DNA was isolated from every sorted fraction and measured by UV absorbance on a Nanodrop 2000c.

The TCR was taken from a man between 18 and 29 years old in good health. The source material was naive CD8+ T cells sorted from blood. Reading the label with the study, this specimen's cell subset or site is: CD45RA+CCR7+. The chain is assembled from TRBV5-4 and TRBJ2-7, and the D gene may be TRBD1, 5 bases matching. The base sequence is TGTGCCAGCAGTGGGGCGGACGAGCAGTACTTC. This encodes CASSGADEQYF.